One and the same sample provided the 18 T cell receptor beta chains below, sequenced in a study of T cell responses to AZD1222 COVID-19 vaccine (dated by TCRdb to the early 2020s). The library was prepared using the immunoSEQ multiplex PCR assay. TCRdb provides this immuneACCESS table in a form limited to in-frame rearrangements. Some clones are lacking; in checked studies, under half of them reflect an unresolved V gene, and why the rest are absent is not known. The table for this sample lists over 70,000 clones; 70% to 80% of them were counted only once. The ten largest clonotypes hold approximately 27% of the sample. Interpreted using the paper, the time point label stands for: about 28 days (+/-7) after the second vaccine dose. Read against the paper, the sample's treatment or condition label means: meningococcal conjugate vaccine given as trial control. The sequencing used peripheral blood, collected 28 days after the second dose of the MenACWY control vaccine. The receptors here all came from an adult who received the MenACWY meningococcal vaccine as a control.

This clone was counted a few times. The V gene is TRBV25-1, the J gene TRBJ2-7; D possibly uses TRBD1 or TRBD2 (6 bases each). Deletions cut 3 bases from V and 10 bases from J, with 16 bases between. Germline CDR1 is MGHDK and CDR2 is SYGVNS. The CDR3 is made up of 13 amino acids. Here the CDR3 DNA reads TGTGCCAGCAGTGAGGTTTCCGCGGGACATCAGTACTTC. The encoded protein is CASSEVSAGHQYF.

V and J are TRBV7-9 and TRBJ2-1; D perhaps matches TRBD2 (5 bases). There are 15 residues in the CDR3. Germline-derived CDR1 and CDR2 are SEHNR and FQNEAQ (reference sequence). Trimming removed 1 base at V and 4 bases at J, with 11 bases between. In nucleotides, the CDR3 is TGTGCCAGCAGCTTAGTTACGGGGAAATACAATGAGCAGTTCTTC. This codes for CASSLVTGKYNEQFF.

This rearrangement joins TRBV7-9 to TRBJ1-2; D remains ambiguous. CDR3 length: 18 residues. V shed 3 bases and J shed 5 bases, with 25 bases lying between them. Germline V gene sequence: CDR1 SEHNR, CDR2 FQNEAQ (reference sequence). The CDR3 region has the DNA TGTGCCAGCAGCTTCAAGCTGCGGACGGACCGGGTTGAGTATGGCTACACCTTC. It yields the protein CASSFKLRTDRVEYGYTF.

This chain connects TRBV7-8 to TRBJ2-1, with TRBD1 matching over 9 bases. Germline V gives CDR1 SGHVS, CDR2 FQNEAQ. J was trimmed by 0 bases and V by 5 bases; bases with no gene match: 5. CDR3 length: 16 residues. The CDR3 sequence: CASSPTGGPSYNEQFF. The CDR3 DNA reads as TGTGCCAGCAGCCCGACAGGGGGACCCTCCTACAATGAGCAGTTCTTC.

The chain has TRBV5-6 and TRBJ1-2; D gene unclear. The V end lost 1 base, the J end lost 4 bases, and 17 bases lay between the germline ends. CDR3 length: 16 residues. Per germline, CDR1 SGHDT and CDR2 YYEEEE. The CDR3 loop is CASSLLASLNFYGYTF. The CDR3 coding sequence is TGTGCCAGCAGCTTGTTGGCGAGCCTGAACTTCTATGGCTACACCTTC.

The chain has TRBV6-6 and TRBJ2-7; D not resolved. In germline, CDR1 is MNHNY, CDR2 SVGAGI (reference sequence). CDR3 length: 12 residues. V was clipped by 2 bases and J by 6 bases, with 8 bases between them. CDR3 residues: CASSYPEGEQYF. CDR3 in DNA: TGTGCCAGCAGTTACCCTGAAGGCGAGCAGTACTTC.

The chain combines TRBV6-5 with TRBJ2-1; D is ambiguous. The CDR3 loop spans 12 amino acids. Germline V gene sequence: CDR1 MNHEY, CDR2 SVGAGI. Trimming left V 2 bases short and J 7 bases short, with 6 bases between. The CDR3 nucleotides are TGTGCCAGCAGTTACGCTGGGAATGAGCAGTTCTTC. This translates into CASSYAGNEQFF.

The chain combines TRBV7-9 with TRBJ2-5; weak D call: TRBD1 (6 bases). Deletions cut 2 bases from V and 4 bases from J, with 8 bases between. Germline V gene data show CDR1 as SEHNR and CDR2 as FQNEAQ (reference sequence). The CDR3 contains 13 residues. In DNA form, the CDR3 reads TGTGCCAGCAGCTTACCAGGGGTAGAGACCCAGTACTTC. This sequence encodes CASSLPGVETQYF.

The V and J genes are TRBV5-6 and TRBJ2-1, with D perhaps TRBD1 (5 bases). Germline values: CDR1 SGHDT, CDR2 YYEEEE. CDR3 length: 14 residues. V was pared by 2 bases and J by 3 bases, with 9 bases between. The CDR3 coding sequence is TGTGCCAGCAGCTTAGGGGCAAACTACAATGAGCAGTTCTTC. Its translation: CASSLGANYNEQFF.

This clone was found a few times. The chain links TRBV30 to TRBJ1-1; D gene ambiguous. V was pared by 2 bases and J by 4 bases, with 17 bases between. Germline CDR1 GTSNPN, CDR2 SVGIG (reference sequence). The CDR3 extends over 15 amino acids. CDR3: CAWSPGGVMGTEAFF. CDR3 coding DNA: TGTGCCTGGAGTCCCGGTGGGGTGATGGGCACTGAAGCTTTCTTT.

This clone was seen a handful of times. The chain links TRBV5-5 to TRBJ1-3; D remains ambiguous. CDR1 is SGHKS and CDR2 is YYEKEE in the germline V gene (reference sequence). V shed 2 bases and J shed 4 bases, with 10 bases lying between them. The CDR3 covers 14 residues. Here the CDR3 DNA reads TGTGCCAGCAGCTTAGATCCTAGGGGAAACACCATATATTTT. Amino acid sequence: CASSLDPRGNTIYF. The full variable domain, with the rest looked up from reference TRBV5-5 and TRBJ1-3, is DAGVTQSPTHLIKTRGQQVTLRCSPISGHKSVSWYQQVLGQGPQFIFQYYEKEERGRGNFPDRFSARQFPNYSSELNVNALLLGDSALYLCASSLDPRGNTIYFGEGSWLTVV.

V gene TRBV2 combines with J gene TRBJ2-7; TRBD2 matches 7 bases. The J segment lost 7 bases and the V segment lost 2 bases, leaving 8 bases of the junction unmatched. CDR3 length: 14 amino acids. CDR1 and CDR2 (germline): SNHLY, FYNNEI. The CDR3 DNA reads as TGTGCCAGCAGTGAAATGGCGGGAGAAAGGGAGCAGTACTTC. It translates to CASSEMAGEREQYF.

This chain connects TRBV4-2 to TRBJ1-2; D unresolved. Trimming removed 1 base at V and 9 bases at J, with 15 bases between. The CDR3 runs 14 residues. From germline, CDR1 is LGHNA and CDR2 YNFKEQ. CDR3: CASSQGVDGLSYTF. CDR3 nucleotides: TGTGCCAGCAGCCAAGGAGTGGACGGACTGAGCTACACCTTC.

V gene TRBV6-2 or TRBV6-3 combines with J gene TRBJ1-1; D uncertain. The V end lost 2 bases, the J end lost 5 bases, and 9 bases lay between the germline ends. CDR1 and CDR2 from the germline V gene are MNHEY and SVGEGT. The CDR3 length is 13 residues. The CDR3 nucleotides read TGTGCCAGCAGTTACGGGTTAGGAACTGAAGCTTTCTTT. Amino acids: CASSYGLGTEAFF.

V is TRBV5-6 and J is TRBJ2-5; 8 bases match TRBD1. CDR1 and CDR2 from the germline V gene are SGHDT and YYEEEE. The CDR3 has 15 residues. V lost 3 bases, J lost 2 bases, and 6 bases stayed unmatched. For the CDR3, the DNA is TGTGCCAGCAGCTCGGACAGGGAGGAACAAGAGACCCAGTACTTC. Amino acids: CASSSDREEQETQYF.

The chain has TRBV5-1 and TRBJ2-5; TRBD2 aligns across 9 bases. CDR1 and CDR2 (germline): SGHRS, YFSETQ. This CDR3 is built from 16 residues. The J segment lost 5 bases and the V segment lost 0 bases, leaving 8 bases of the junction unmatched. The CDR3: CASSLVRAGGLETQYF. The CDR3 bases are TGCGCCAGCAGCTTGGTCCGAGCGGGGGGCTTGGAGACCCAGTACTTC.

This clone was seen a handful of times. This chain links TRBV5-1 with TRBJ2-3, with 7 bases that match TRBD2. V was pared by 5 bases and J by 0 bases, with 9 bases of the junction left unmatched. The CDR3 is 16 residues long. The V gene's germline CDR1 is SGHRS and CDR2 YFSETQ. The CDR3 DNA follows: TGCGCCAGCAGGTGGGGGAGGGGCCTAAGCACAGATACGCAGTATTTT. It encodes CASRWGRGLSTDTQYF.

The V and J genes are TRBV7-8 and TRBJ2-3; 11 positions agree with TRBD1. The CDR3 totals 16 residues. The ends lost 5 bases at V and 6 bases at J; junction bases unmatched: 10. Germline loops: CDR1 SGHVS, CDR2 FQNEAQ. CDR3 amino acids: CASSTSDRGRKDTQYF. CDR3 in DNA: TGTGCCAGCAGCACTTCGGACAGGGGGCGTAAGGATACGCAGTATTTT.